The 13 T cell receptor beta chains below were found in one sample sequenced in a study of shared clonotypes between healthy human individuals. Measured with immunoSEQ multiplex PCR; TCRdb has only the in-frame clones, and not every one. The table has about 2,100,000 clones, 93% seen once. CD45RO-negative CD8 cells positively selected for CCR7 made up the naive population, which excluded terminally differentiated effector memory CD45RA+ cells. Specimen: naive CD8+ T cells from PBMCs. The receptors were gathered from a young man in good health. Some clones in this sample may be carry-over from other donors' samples.

This clone showed up just a few times. This sequence joins TRBV19 and TRBJ2-7, with a tentative D call TRBD1 (6 bases). The CDR3 spans 13 residues. The germline V and J ends were trimmed by 4 bases and 4 bases, with 11 bases remaining between them. Germline-derived CDR1 and CDR2 are LNHDA and SQIVND (reference sequence). The CDR3 region has the DNA TGTGCCAGTAGTAAACGACAGGAATACGAGCAGTACTTC. Translated: CASSKRQEYEQYF. The variable domain in full, completed from reference TRBV19 and TRBJ2-7, reads DGGITQSPKYLFRKEGQNVTLSCEQNLNHDAMYWYRQDPGQGLRLIYYSQIVNDFQKGDIAEGYSVSREKKESFPLTVTSAQKNPTAFYLCASSKRQEYEQYFGPGTRLTVT.

The rearrangement links TRBV7-9 to TRBJ2-1, with D possibly called TRBD1 or TRBD2 (6 bases each). Trimming left V 5 bases short and J 2 bases short, with 13 bases between. The CDR3 sequence is 15 residues long. Germline CDR1 is SEHNR and CDR2 is FQNEAQ (reference sequence). The CDR3 DNA reads as TGTGCCAGCAGCCGGACAGCGGGCCCCTACAATGAGCAGTTCTTC. As protein: CASSRTAGPYNEQFF.

Turning to this clone: Other nucleotide sequences in the sample specify the same CDR3. The genes are TRBV9 and TRBJ2-3; D may be TRBD2 (6 bases). Trimming pared 1 base from V and 1 base from J, leaving 10 bases between. In germline, CDR1 is SGDLS, CDR2 YYNGEE. The CDR3 sequence is 15 residues long. In DNA, the CDR3 is TGTGCCAGCAGCGTATTAGGCGGGGGCACAGATACGCAGTATTTT. As protein: CASSVLGGGTDTQYF.

The chain has TRBV30 and TRBJ2-1; 10 bases match TRBD2. Germline CDR1 is GTSNPN and CDR2 is SVGIG (reference sequence). V dropped 5 bases and J dropped 6; count of bases not matched to a gene: 4. CDR3 length: 13 amino acids. The CDR3 DNA sequence: TGTGCCTGGGGAGCGGGAGGGCCCAATGAGCAGTTCTTC. Protein: CAWGAGGPNEQFF.

The V gene is TRBV9, the J gene TRBJ2-2, with D unclear. From germline, CDR1 is SGDLS and CDR2 YYNGEE. This CDR3 has 15 residues. With 0 bases removed from V and 1 base from J, the gap between germline ends came to 7 bases. This CDR3 is CASSVADVNTGELFF. For the CDR3, the DNA is TGTGCCAGCAGCGTAGCGGACGTGAACACCGGGGAGCTGTTTTTT.

The chain links TRBV28 to TRBJ2-7; tentative D call: TRBD2 (6 bases). Trimming cost V 3 bases and J 2 bases, with 11 bases left between them. The CDR3 is 14 residues long. Germline CDR1 is MDHEN and CDR2 is SYDVKM. The CDR3 coding sequence is TGTGCCAGCAGTTTCTGGGGGGTAACCTACGAGCAGTACTTC. This sequence encodes CASSFWGVTYEQYF.

The chain recombines TRBV7-2 with TRBJ2-1, with D maybe TRBD1 (5 bases). Trimming left V 4 bases short and J 0 bases short, with 10 bases between. There are 15 residues in the CDR3. CDR1 and CDR2 from the germline V gene are SGHTA and FQGNSA. This CDR3 is CASSSRQSSYNEQFF. The CDR3 nucleotides are TGTGCCAGCAGCTCCCGACAGAGCTCCTACAATGAGCAGTTCTTC. Variable domain in full (rest from reference TRBV7-2 and TRBJ2-1): GAGVSQSPSNKVTEKGKDVELRCDPISGHTALYWYRQSLGQGLEFLIYFQGNSAPDKSGLPSDRFSAERTGGSVSTLTIQRTQQEDSAVYLCASSSRQSSYNEQFFGPGTRLTVL.

The chain recombines TRBV9 with TRBJ2-1; D may be TRBD1 (6 bases). V was cut by 0 bases and J by 0 bases, with 19 bases left in between. Germline V gene sequence: CDR1 SGDLS, CDR2 YYNGEE. The CDR3 has 19 amino acids. CDR3 loop: CASSVGQGLAESSYNEQFF. DNA of the CDR3: TGTGCCAGCAGCGTAGGTCAGGGGTTGGCGGAGAGCTCCTACAATGAGCAGTTCTTC.

This chain uses TRBV27 with TRBJ2-2; D remains ambiguous. Germline CDR1 MNHEY, CDR2 SMNVEV (reference sequence). The CDR3 covers 14 residues. The V and J ends lost 5 bases and 3 bases respectively, with 10 bases between them. CDR3 loop: CASSLDLYTGELFF. The CDR3 DNA reads TGTGCCAGCAGTCTCGATCTTTACACCGGGGAGCTGTTTTTT.

Notes on this clone: Other DNA sequences of this sample code for an identical CDR3. This rearrangement joins TRBV7-9 to TRBJ1-2; weak D call: TRBD1 (6 bases). The germline CDR1 and CDR2 sequences are SEHNR and FQNEAQ (reference sequence). V gave up 2 bases and J gave up 6 bases, with 10 bases separating them. The CDR3 runs to 13 residues. The DNA for the CDR3 is TGTGCCAGCAGCTTATTGGGGGGCGATGGCTACACCTTC. This gives the protein CASSLLGGDGYTF.

This chain connects TRBV5-4 to TRBJ2-7; D gene uncertain. The CDR3 has 11 residues. Germline V CDR1 and CDR2: SGHNT, YYREEE (reference sequence). V was cut by 2 bases and J by 7 bases, with 7 bases left in between. Here the CDR3 reads CASSFEGEQYF. As DNA, the CDR3 is TGTGCCAGCAGCTTTGAAGGGGAGCAGTACTTC.

This chain uses TRBV23-1 with TRBJ1-1; D call uncertain. TRBV23-1 is noted as an ORF with a role that remains uncertain. This CDR3 spans 16 amino acids. The ends were cut back, 4 bases at V and 10 bases at J, with 25 bases in the middle. CDR3 bases: TGCGCCAGCAGTCCTGGGAGAGACCCCGGACCCTGTTCAGCTTTCTTT. It encodes CASSPGRDPGPCSAFF.

Comments on this clone: A single base is all that separates this from a far larger clone, so a read error is likely. This same CDR3 is encoded by further DNA sequences in the sample. This sequence joins TRBV5-6 and TRBJ1-1; tentatively, D is TRBD1 (5 bases). The CDR3 sequence is 12 residues long. Germline CDR1 is SGHDT and CDR2 is YYEEEE. Here the CDR3 DNA reads TGTGCCAGCAGCTTGAGGGGCACTGAAGCTTTTTTT. Translating gives CASSLRGTEAFF.